A selection of T cell receptor beta chains follows, all from one sample in a study of post-analysis software for immune sequencing data. TCRdb fed the PCR reads into MiXCR, producing one record per CDR3 protein. The sample has around 710,000 distinct CDR3 sequences; about 43% are singletons. The sample was blood. The receptors were gathered from a girl between 10 and 17 years old with multiple sclerosis. CDR3s include the opening cysteine and the closing phenylalanine or tryptophan. Each record gives: clone size, D gene, V gene, J gene, CDR3 DNA, CDR3 protein. D genes are given only for firm matches. Not all rows give a size; the values are once, few, many and, for expanded clones, a class.

clone size: -; D gene: -; V gene: TRBV3-1; J gene: TRBJ2-5; CDR3 DNA: TGTGCCAGGGCAAGGGGTGGTGAGTACTTC; CDR3 protein: CARARGGEYF
clone size: -; D gene: TRBD2; V gene: TRBV20-1; J gene: TRBJ2-3; CDR3 DNA: TGCAGTGCTTTGGGGGTAGCGGGGGCTAGCACAGATACGCAGTATTTT; CDR3 protein: CSALGVAGASTDTQYF
clone size: -; D gene: TRBD1; V gene: TRBV7-2; J gene: TRBJ1-5; CDR3 DNA: TGTGCCAGCAGCTTGGGACAGGCGAGATGGCCCCAGCATTTT; CDR3 protein: CASSLGQARWPQHF
clone size: few; D gene: -; V gene: TRBV20-1; J gene: TRBJ2-5; CDR3 DNA: TGCAGTGCTAGCAGGGGGGACGAGACCCAGTACTTC; CDR3 protein: CSASRGDETQYF
clone size: few; D gene: TRBD2; V gene: TRBV5-1; J gene: TRBJ2-5; CDR3 DNA: TGCGCCAGCAGCTTGCCACTAGCGGAGATTCAAGAGACCCAGTACTTC; CDR3 protein: CASSLPLAEIQETQYF
clone size: few; D gene: TRBD1; V gene: TRBV2; J gene: TRBJ2-5; CDR3 DNA: TGTGCCAGCAGCACCGGGACAGGGAGGTTTGAGACCCAGTACTTC; CDR3 protein: CASSTGTGRFETQYF
clone size: few; D gene: TRBD2; V gene: TRBV6-2/TRBV6-3; J gene: TRBJ2-1; CDR3 DNA: TGTGCCAGCAGTTACAGCCTAGCGGCCTACTACAATGAGCAGTTCTTC; CDR3 protein: CASSYSLAAYYNEQFF
clone size: few; D gene: -; V gene: TRBV5-5; J gene: TRBJ2-7; CDR3 DNA: TGTGCCAGCAGCAACTCGGGACTTATCCAAGAGCAGTACTTC; CDR3 protein: CASSNSGLIQEQYF
clone size: -; D gene: -; V gene: TRBV29-1; J gene: TRBJ2-3; CDR3 DNA: TGCAGCGTAGGTAGCGGAGTAGCTGTCGATACGCAGTATTTT; CDR3 protein: CSVGSGVAVDTQYF
clone size: few; D gene: -; V gene: TRBV12-3/TRBV12-4; J gene: TRBJ2-7; CDR3 DNA: TGTGCCAGCAGTTTAACTGACGGATCCTACGAGCAGTACTTC; CDR3 protein: CASSLTDGSYEQYF
clone size: few; D gene: TRBD2; V gene: TRBV6-5; J gene: TRBJ2-7; CDR3 DNA: TGTGCCAGCAGTTACGACGGGAGGGCCTCCTACGAGCAGTACTTC; CDR3 protein: CASSYDGRASYEQYF
clone size: -; D gene: -; V gene: TRBV6-1; J gene: TRBJ1-2; CDR3 DNA: TGTGCCAGCAGTTTCAACCGAGAGGGGAGACGCTATGGCTACACCTTC; CDR3 protein: CASSFNREGRRYGYTF
clone size: few; D gene: -; V gene: TRBV14; J gene: TRBJ1-2; CDR3 DNA: TGTGCCAGCAGACAAACGAGGGGACCCTATGGCTACACCTTC; CDR3 protein: CASRQTRGPYGYTF
clone size: -; D gene: -; V gene: TRBV5-6; J gene: TRBJ2-3; CDR3 DNA: TGTGCCAGCAGCTTGGGGTCTCGCGGATACACAGATACGCAGTATTTT; CDR3 protein: CASSLGSRGYTDTQYF
clone size: -; D gene: -; V gene: TRBV20-1; J gene: TRBJ2-7; CDR3 DNA: TGCAGTGCCCCCCGGCCAGGGATCTCCGCCGAGCAGTACTTC; CDR3 protein: CSAPRPGISAEQYF
clone size: -; D gene: TRBD1; V gene: TRBV7-2; J gene: TRBJ2-2; CDR3 DNA: TGTGCCAGCAGCACGGGACAGGGTGGGACCGGGGAGCTGTTTTTT; CDR3 protein: CASSTGQGGTGELFF
clone size: few; D gene: TRBD1; V gene: TRBV7-8; J gene: TRBJ1-4; CDR3 DNA: TGTGCCAGCAGCTGGGACAGGGGGCGAGGTGAAAAACTGTTTTTT; CDR3 protein: CASSWDRGRGEKLFF
clone size: -; D gene: -; V gene: TRBV29-1; J gene: TRBJ2-7; CDR3 DNA: TGCAGAGTTGATGGGGGGACTTACGCCGAGCAGTACTTC; CDR3 protein: CRVDGGTYAEQYF
clone size: -; D gene: -; V gene: TRBV10-3; J gene: TRBJ2-1; CDR3 DNA: TGTGCCACCGGCCTCCTTCAGGAGGAGGGGAATGAGCAGTTCTTC; CDR3 protein: CATGLLQEEGNEQFF
clone size: -; D gene: TRBD2; V gene: TRBV7-9; J gene: TRBJ2-1; CDR3 DNA: TGTGCCAGCAGCTCAGGTAGCGGGAGGGCCCCTCCCTACAATGAGCAGTTCTTC; CDR3 protein: CASSSGSGRAPPYNEQFF
clone size: -; D gene: -; V gene: TRBV20-1; J gene: TRBJ2-7; CDR3 DNA: TGCAGTGTCGCCCACACGAGAGACAGCTCCTACGAGCAGTACTTC; CDR3 protein: CSVAHTRDSSYEQYF
clone size: -; D gene: -; V gene: TRBV11-3; J gene: TRBJ2-1; CDR3 DNA: TGTGCCAGCAGCTTATATGCGGGCCCCCACAATGAGCAGTTCTTC; CDR3 protein: CASSLYAGPHNEQFF
clone size: -; D gene: -; V gene: TRBV7-9; J gene: TRBJ2-3; CDR3 DNA: TGTGCCAGCAACCCGGAGTATTTT; CDR3 protein: CASNPEYF
clone size: -; D gene: TRBD1; V gene: TRBV15; J gene: TRBJ2-7; CDR3 DNA: TGTGCCACCAGCAGGGACAGGGGACTCTACGAGCAGTACTTC; CDR3 protein: CATSRDRGLYEQYF
clone size: few; D gene: TRBD1; V gene: TRBV20-1; J gene: TRBJ2-5; CDR3 DNA: TGCAGTGCCCCCGAGGGGGCCCAAGAGACCCAGTACTTC; CDR3 protein: CSAPEGAQETQYF
clone size: -; D gene: TRBD1; V gene: TRBV12-3/TRBV12-4; J gene: TRBJ2-5; CDR3 DNA: TGTGCCAGCAGTGGACCGGGACAGAGGGGAGAGACCCAGTACTTC; CDR3 protein: CASSGPGQRGETQYF
clone size: -; D gene: -; V gene: TRBV5-1; J gene: TRBJ2-3; CDR3 DNA: TGCGCCAGCAGCTTATCAGGGAGATGGGCAGATACGCAGTATTTT; CDR3 protein: CASSLSGRWADTQYF
clone size: -; D gene: -; V gene: TRBV6-4; J gene: TRBJ1-1; CDR3 DNA: TGTGCCAGCAGCACAACTTGGAACACTGAAGCTTTCTTT; CDR3 protein: CASSTTWNTEAFF
clone size: few; D gene: -; V gene: TRBV29-1; J gene: TRBJ1-4; CDR3 DNA: TGCAGCGTTGAAGATCGGAAGGGTAGCGGTGAAAAACTGTTTTTT; CDR3 protein: CSVEDRKGSGEKLFF